The present TCR beta chain was sequenced within a study of cytomegalovirus exposure and HLA in healthy donors. PCR amplification relied on 60 Vbeta primers (plus 13 Jbeta primers). TCRdb's table, derived via immunoSEQ multiplex PCR, lists solely in-frame clones and lacks some. Of roughly 90,000 clones listed, 90% are singletons. Everyone who donated was a healthy bone marrow donor. Donors had nominal health at sampling but likely had unrecorded immune exposures. As regards this clone: What it binds is not known.

General study results and limits: Later analysis identified a missense DCLRE1C variant that was linked to TCR beta V- and J-gene trimming. An apparent linkage of common viral pathogens to several of the most significant clusters emerged in a later analysis.

The CDR3 is 15 residues long. Germline-derived CDR1 and CDR2 are SGHAT and FQNNGV. Trimming took off 0 bases at V and 4 bases at J, with 13 bases between the two ends. V is TRBV11-2 and J is TRBJ2-7; tentatively, D is TRBD2 (5 bases). The sample comprised PBMCs. The receptor's source is a man between 18 and 35 years old in good health and CMV-seronegative. In DNA form, the CDR3 reads TGTGCCAGCAGCTTAGAAGTAGCCCCGGGGTACGAGCAGTACTTC. Its protein product is CASSLEVAPGYEQYF.